This T cell receptor beta chain comes out of a study of shared T cell receptors in the human thymus. Method: immunoSEQ multiplex PCR; TCRdb's copy keeps in-frame clones and lacks some. This sample yields some 700,000 clones, of which 70% to 90% are seen a single time; over 0.008% belongs to the top ten. Germline V gene sequence: CDR1 LNHDA, CDR2 SQIVND (reference sequence). The CDR3 sequence is 18 residues long. V was cut by 3 bases and J by 6 bases, with 26 bases left in between. There are a few counts of this clone. Another study also made use of these data, one on human thymus T cells.

The sequencing input was thymocytes. This clonotype was sampled from a girl under three years old with a congenital heart defect. The chain employs TRBV19 and TRBJ1-1, with D possibly matching TRBD1 (5 bases). The DNA for the CDR3 is TGTGCCAGTAGTATGTGGGGGGGACGGGGTTCTTTTCTCCCTGAAGCTTTCTTT. It specifies CASSMWGGRGSFLPEAFF.